This T cell receptor (beta chain) was retrieved from a study of CD8 T cells in Susac syndrome. The CDR3 covers 17 residues. Per the germline V gene, CDR1 is MGHDK and CDR2 is SYGVNS. The ends were cut back, 3 bases at V and 2 bases at J, with 19 bases in the middle. The multiple sclerosis control group comprised treatment-naive patients with stable or active relapsing-remitting disease. Reverse transcription of roughly 0.45 to 1 ug RNA was performed with random hexamers. A multiplex approach, immunoSEQ multiplex PCR, amplified TCR beta CDR3 across 54 Vbeta and 13 Jbeta. In TCRdb, the immunoSEQ multiplex PCR reads were re-called with MiXCR into one record per CDR3 protein. The repertoire holds 400,000 to 550,000 distinct CDR3 sequences, around 85% seen once, with approximately 0.12% in the top ten. This clonotype was found once.

The sequence was collected from a human donor with multiple sclerosis. The sequencing input was CD8+ T cells from PBMCs. The V gene is TRBV25-1, the J gene TRBJ1-2; no clear D. The CDR3 coding sequence is TGTGCCAGCAGTGATCCTCTATATGGCGGGTCGAACTATGGCTACACCTTC. This codes for CASSDPLYGGSNYGYTF.